This TCR beta chain appears in the sequencing data of a study of T cell responses to AZD1222 COVID-19 vaccine. Per the germline V gene, CDR1 is LGHDT and CDR2 is YNNKEL (reference sequence). V lost 4 bases to trimming and J lost 6 bases; unmatched junction nucleotides: 8. The CDR3 is made up of 14 amino acids. TCRdb's copy holds only in-frame clones and misses some; the assay was immunoSEQ multiplex PCR. The data contain 110,000 to 150,000 clones, 93% of them singletons. This rearrangement joins TRBV3-1 (or the pseudogene TRBV3-2) to TRBJ1-1, with 7 bases aligning to TRBD1. The sample was peripheral blood, taken on day 0 of AZD1222 vaccination. The sequence was obtained from an adult in good health. The CDR3 sequence is CASSPNDRVPEAFF. The CDR3 region has the DNA TGTGCCAGCAGCCCCAACGACAGGGTGCCTGAAGCTTTCTTT.